The present entry profiles one TCR beta chain with its context. This clonotype was counted many times. It lacks a known antigen. No base quality information exists; no much larger clone differs at one position. Library construction relied on RACE. Sequenced using a NextSeq 500. During library preparation, unique molecular identifiers were attached to individual cDNA molecules so that TCRs could be counted in a quantitative, reproducible way. Each blood RNA sample was used to sequence both TCR alpha and TCR beta chains. As for the authors' bioinformatics: The median number of TCRs per sample was over 85,000, ranging from roughly 20,000 to 700,000. The Decombinator software suite was used to annotate the V, J and CDR3 of the TCR reads. Every sample was subsampled to the same number of TCRs (28,000) for the PS versus PT1 abundance plots. TCRs were defined as expanded if absent before sensitization and observed at least eight times at the 2-week time point. In TCRdb, the public reads were trimmed at Q25 with fastp and aligned with MiXCR, with productive beta chains retained. Records with the same CDR3 protein are collapsed into one entry carrying the most frequent genes and DNA. It is TCRdb's table, rather than the study itself, that gives the V and J calls and clone size. Within this sample are around 360,000 distinct CDR3 sequences, with about 6% of them counted one time only. The ten biggest clones cover over 5.5% of the sample.

This specimen's time point label, per the study, means: patch test 2, 6 weeks after DPC sensitization. The treatment or condition label of this sample denotes: therapeutic diphenylcyclopropenone sensitization with weekly scalp DPC. Blood at each patch-test visit was drawn before the patch test was applied. Eligible patients were aged 18 to 70, diagnosed with alopecia, deemed suitable for DPC therapy, and excluded if pregnant. Total RNA was isolated from unfractionated whole blood collected in Tempus Blood RNA tubes. The sample is drawn from a study of human T cells and chemical hapten exposure (dated by TCRdb to the early 2020s). In terms of the full investigation: For sensitization, 2% DPC in acetone was applied to a 2 cm by 2 cm area of upper inner arm skin. Libraries were pooled for sequencing, and per-sample TCR yields varied mainly because of small differences in library volumes within the pool. Weekly therapeutic DPC doses were additionally applied to the scalp of patients throughout the approximately 25-week study period. The patient cohort, mostly female, included alopecia areata with under or over 50% scalp involvement, alopecia totalis and alopecia universalis. Peripheral blood TCR repertoire changes were tracked in vivo in alopecia patients during primary and secondary sensitization to the hapten diphenylcyclopropenone (DPC). Blood was sampled from patients pre-sensitization (week 0) and at 2, 6 and about 24 weeks after DPC sensitization. Patch tests used Finn chambers with 0.01% DPC on the upper back, scored after 6 days by International Contact Dermatitis Research Group standards. For TCR sequencing, blood came from 25 to 35 alopecia patients at anywhere from one to four time points (pre-sensitization, 2, 6 and 24 weeks). General conclusions and limits of the study: Patch test score was positively correlated with the number of PT1 expanded TCRs, with significance at thresholds 8, 16 and 32 but not at 4. Compared with pre-sensitization or healthy control sets, expanded TCRs formed significantly more large CDR3 similarity clusters, which is consistent with antigen-driven responses. The number of TCRs above 1 in 1000 frequency did not change with DPC sensitization; there was no evidence of global repertoire structure alterations. Repeated subsampling changed both the strength of the expansion versus patch-test correlation and the threshold at which that correlation became significant. Because every patient had alopecia, a presumed autoimmune disease, the patients' immune response might differ from that of healthy individuals.

Trimming accounts for 0 bases at V and 4 bases at J, while the number of junction bases matched to no gene is 7. CDR1 MNHEY and CDR2 SVGAGI are derived from the germline V gene. From the cysteine up to the phenylalanine, the CDR3 has a length of 16 residues. Only the CDR3 portion is preserved as DNA: 48 bases, with reading frame beginning at the first base. The TCR originated in a woman under 30 with alopecia areata. Some clones in this sample may be carry-over from other donors' samples. The chain joins TRBV6-5 to TRBJ1-2; 8 nucleotides in the junction match TRBD1. This specimen was whole blood, taken in connection with sensitization to the hapten diphenylcyclopropenone (DPC). The DNA sequence follows: TGTGCCAGCAGTTACTCGACAGGGGCCCCGTTCTATGGCTACACCTTC. It specifies CASSYSTGAPFYGYTF.